Listed below are T cell receptor beta chains from one sample, sequenced in a study of blood T cell repertoires in COVID-19. TCRdb keeps only in-frame clones here, not all; method: immunoSEQ multiplex PCR. There are 45,000 to 65,000 clones in the sample; about four fifths occur only once, and roughly 7% lies in the top ten. The specimen was peripheral blood. These TCRs come from a man aged 65-85 years with active COVID-19. Both conserved end residues are part of each CDR3. Fields, in order: J gene, D gene, clone size, V gene, CDR3 DNA, CDR3 protein. The D gene is left open where the match is weak. A row's size may be missing; if present it is once, few, many or a size class.

TRBJ1-1,TRBD1,NA,TRBV6-5,TGTGCCAGCAATGCCGGGACAGGGAACAACGCTGAAGCTTTCTTT,CASNAGTGNNAEAFF
TRBJ1-5,NA,NA,TRBV10-1,TGCGCCAGCAGTGACCCTGACAGGACAAATCAGCCCCAGCATTTT,CASSDPDRTNQPQHF
TRBJ1-6,NA,NA,TRBV6-5,TGTGCCAGTGGATGGGAGGGTAATTCACCCCTCCACTTT,CASGWEGNSPLHF
TRBJ2-2,TRBD2,NA,TRBV19,TGTGCCAGTAGTATAGAGGGGGGGATCGGGGAGCTGTTTTTT,CASSIEGGIGELFF
TRBJ1-6,TRBD1,NA,TRBV5-6,TGTGCCAGCAGCTTGGCGGACAGGGTTGCTTCACCCCTCCACTTT,CASSLADRVASPLHF
TRBJ2-7,NA,NA,TRBV4-3,TGCGCCAGCAGCCAAGGACTAGGGGTCTACGAGCAGTACTTC,CASSQGLGVYEQYF
TRBJ1-6,TRBD1,NA,TRBV27,TGTGCCACCCGACAGGGGAATTCACCCCTCCACTTT,CATRQGNSPLHF
TRBJ1-2,NA,NA,TRBV2,TGTGCCAGCAGAAACCTGGGGGGGAGGAACGATGGCTACACCTTC,CASRNLGGRNDGYTF
TRBJ2-5,TRBD2,NA,TRBV6-5,TGTGCCAGCAGTTCTAGCGGGGGGGCCTCAGAGACCCAGTACTTC,CASSSSGGASETQYF
TRBJ2-2,TRBD2,NA,TRBV4-3,TGCGCCAGCAGCCAAGAACTAGCGGCCGGGGAGCTGTTTTTT,CASSQELAAGELFF
TRBJ1-1,TRBD1,NA,TRBV30,TGTGCCTGGAGGGAACAGGGGGCTTGGACTGAAGCTTTCTTT,CAWREQGAWTEAFF
TRBJ2-5,NA,few,TRBV3-1/TRBV3-2,TGTGCCAGCAGCCCCCCCCTGTCCGACCAAGAGACCCAGTACTTC,CASSPPLSDQETQYF
TRBJ2-1,NA,NA,TRBV6-2/TRBV6-3,TGTGCCAGCAGTTCCCCCGGCTACAATGAGCAGTTCTTC,CASSSPGYNEQFF
TRBJ1-4,NA,NA,TRBV6-5,TGTGCCAGCAGATTACAAAGGGAGGGAAAACTGTTTTTT,CASRLQREGKLFF
TRBJ2-5,TRBD1,NA,TRBV2,TGTGCCAGCAGTGGACAGGGGGCCCAAGAGACCCAGTACTTC,CASSGQGAQETQYF
TRBJ2-7,NA,NA,TRBV20-1,TGCAGTGCTAGAACCGGGTACGAGCAGTACTTC,CSARTGYEQYF
TRBJ1-4,TRBD1,NA,TRBV9,TGTGCCAGCAGCGTAGCCCCTGACAGGGTAGCGGGAGAAAAACTGTTTTTT,CASSVAPDRVAGEKLFF
TRBJ1-4,TRBD1,NA,TRBV5-1,TGCGCCAGCAGCTTAGGGACAGCATACGAAAAACTGTTTTTT,CASSLGTAYEKLFF
TRBJ2-3,NA,NA,TRBV6-2/TRBV6-3,TGTGCCAGCAGTTACCCGCCCCATGGCATCCGGGACAACACAGATACGCAGTATTTT,CASSYPPHGIRDNTDTQYF
TRBJ1-4,NA,once,TRBV7-2,TGTGCCAGCAGCCCAGCGGCAGTAAAGGAAAAACTGTTTTTT,CASSPAAVKEKLFF
TRBJ2-3,NA,NA,TRBV6-2/TRBV6-3,TGTGCCAGCAGTTACGATAGAAAGGAGCACACAGATACGCAGTATTTT,CASSYDRKEHTDTQYF
TRBJ1-2,TRBD1,NA,TRBV19,TGTGCCAGTAGTAAAGCCGGGACAGAAACGCATGGCTACACCTTC,CASSKAGTETHGYTF
TRBJ2-3,TRBD2,few,TRBV6-5,TGTGCCAGCAGTCCGGGACTAGGAAAGGCAGATACGCAGTATTTT,CASSPGLGKADTQYF
TRBJ1-2,NA,NA,TRBV6-5,TGTGCCAGCAGCCCCGACAGCTATGGCTACACCTTC,CASSPDSYGYTF
TRBJ1-2,NA,NA,TRBV15,TGTGCCACCAGCAGAGTTCAGGGTTATCACGGCTACACCTTC,CATSRVQGYHGYTF
TRBJ2-5,NA,NA,TRBV12-3/TRBV12-4,TGTGCCAGCAGTTTAGGGAGAGAGACCCAGTACTTC,CASSLGRETQYF
TRBJ2-7,TRBD1,NA,TRBV12-3/TRBV12-4,TGTGCCAGCAGCTGGACAGGGCTGGGGGAGCAGTACTTC,CASSWTGLGEQYF
TRBJ1-1,NA,NA,TRBV5-6,TGTGCCAGCAGCTTGAGGGGGGGCGCGACTGAAGCTTTCTTT,CASSLRGGATEAFF
TRBJ2-4,NA,NA,TRBV7-9,TGTGCCAGCAGCTCAGCCGGGGAAAACATTCAGTACTTC,CASSSAGENIQYF
TRBJ1-4,TRBD1,NA,TRBV4-1,TGCGCCAGCAGCCAAGATCGGAAGGGACAGGGCCGAACTAATGAAAAACTGTTTTTT,CASSQDRKGQGRTNEKLFF
TRBJ2-3,NA,NA,TRBV5-4,TGTGCCAGCAGCCAAGACACCCGCACAGATACGCAGTATTTT,CASSQDTRTDTQYF
TRBJ2-6,NA,NA,TRBV3-1/TRBV3-2,TGTGCCAGCAGCCAAGATATGTCTGGGGCCAACGTCCTGACTTTC,CASSQDMSGANVLTF
TRBJ2-5,TRBD2,NA,TRBV10-1,TGCGCCAGCAGTGAGTCGTCAAGCGGGGGGAGGGAGGAGACCCAGTACTTC,CASSESSSGGREETQYF